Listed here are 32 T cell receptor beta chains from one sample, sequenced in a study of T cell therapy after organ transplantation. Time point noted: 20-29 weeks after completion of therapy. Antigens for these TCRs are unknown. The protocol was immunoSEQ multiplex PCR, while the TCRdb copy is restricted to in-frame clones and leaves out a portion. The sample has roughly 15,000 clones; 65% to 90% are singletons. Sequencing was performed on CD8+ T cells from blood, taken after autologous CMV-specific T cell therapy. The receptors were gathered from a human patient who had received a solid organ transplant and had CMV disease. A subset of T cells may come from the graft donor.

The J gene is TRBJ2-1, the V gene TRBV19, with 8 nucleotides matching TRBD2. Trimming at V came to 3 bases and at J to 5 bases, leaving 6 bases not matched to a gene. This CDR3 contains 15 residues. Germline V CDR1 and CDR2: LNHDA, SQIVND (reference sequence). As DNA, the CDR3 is TGTGCCAGTAGTATTGTAGCGGGGACACACAATGAGCAGTTCTTC. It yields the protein CASSIVAGTHNEQFF.

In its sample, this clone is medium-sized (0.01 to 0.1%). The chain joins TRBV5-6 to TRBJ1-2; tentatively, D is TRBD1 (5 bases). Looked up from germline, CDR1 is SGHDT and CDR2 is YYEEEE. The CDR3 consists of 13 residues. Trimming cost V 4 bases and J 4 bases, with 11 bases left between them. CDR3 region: CASSRGDLYGYTF. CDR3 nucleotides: TGTGCCAGCAGCCGCGGGGACCTCTATGGCTACACCTTC.

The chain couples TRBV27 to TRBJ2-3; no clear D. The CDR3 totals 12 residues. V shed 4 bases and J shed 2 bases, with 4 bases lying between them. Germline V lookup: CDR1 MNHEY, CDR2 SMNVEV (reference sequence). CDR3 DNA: TGTGCCAGCAGTTCGGTCACAGATACGCAGTATTTT. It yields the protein CASSSVTDTQYF.

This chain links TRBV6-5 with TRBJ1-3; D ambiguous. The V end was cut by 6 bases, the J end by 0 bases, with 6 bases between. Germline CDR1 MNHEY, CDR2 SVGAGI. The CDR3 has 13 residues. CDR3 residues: CASRVSSGNTIYF. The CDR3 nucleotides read TGTGCCAGCAGAGTGTCCTCTGGAAACACCATATATTTT.

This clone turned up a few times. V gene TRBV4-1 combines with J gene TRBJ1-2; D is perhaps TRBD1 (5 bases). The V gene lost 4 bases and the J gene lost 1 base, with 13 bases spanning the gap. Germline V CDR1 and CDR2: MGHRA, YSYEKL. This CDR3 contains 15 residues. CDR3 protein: CASSPDSGVNYGYTF. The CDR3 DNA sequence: TGCGCCAGCAGCCCAGACAGTGGAGTTAACTATGGCTACACCTTC.

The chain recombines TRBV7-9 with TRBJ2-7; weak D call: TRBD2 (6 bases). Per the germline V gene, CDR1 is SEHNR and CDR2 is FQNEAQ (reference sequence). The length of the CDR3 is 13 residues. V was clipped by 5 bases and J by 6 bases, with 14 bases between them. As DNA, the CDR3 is TGTGCCAGCAGCCCCAGGAGGGTCTCCGAGCAGTACTTC. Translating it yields CASSPRRVSEQYF.

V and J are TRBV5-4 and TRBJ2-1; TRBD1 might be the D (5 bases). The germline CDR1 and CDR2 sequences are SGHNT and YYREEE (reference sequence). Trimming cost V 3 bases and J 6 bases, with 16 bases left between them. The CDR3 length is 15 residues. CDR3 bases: TGTGCCAGCAGCTCCCCCAACAAGCAGGGCAATGAGCAGTTCTTC. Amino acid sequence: CASSSPNKQGNEQFF.

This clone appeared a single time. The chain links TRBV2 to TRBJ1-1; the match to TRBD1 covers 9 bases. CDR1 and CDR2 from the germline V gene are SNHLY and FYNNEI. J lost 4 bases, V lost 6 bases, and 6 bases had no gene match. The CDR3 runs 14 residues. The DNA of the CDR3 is TGTGCCAGCAGCGGGACAGGGCGGGTCACTGAAGCTTTCTTT. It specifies CASSGTGRVTEAFF. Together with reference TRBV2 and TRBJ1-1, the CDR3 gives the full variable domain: EPEVTQTPSHQVTQMGQEVILRCVPISNHLYFYWYRQILGQKVEFLVSFYNNEISEKSEIFDDQFSVERPDGSNFTLKIRSTKLEDSAMYFCASSGTGRVTEAFFGQGTRLTVV.

CDR3: CASSSSQDGAEAFF. The DNA for the CDR3 is TGCGCCAGCAGCTCCTCCCAAGACGGGGCTGAAGCTTTCTTT. V and J are TRBV5-1 and TRBJ1-1; D ambiguous. The germline V and J ends were trimmed by 3 bases and 6 bases, with 15 bases remaining between them. The length of the CDR3 is 14 residues. The germline V gene encodes CDR1 SGHRS and CDR2 YFSETQ.

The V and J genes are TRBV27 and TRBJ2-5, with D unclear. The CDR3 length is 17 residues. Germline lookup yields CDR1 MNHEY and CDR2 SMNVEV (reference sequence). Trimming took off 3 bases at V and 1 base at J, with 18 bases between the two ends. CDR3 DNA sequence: TGTGCCAGCAGTTTCACTTCGCTTCGAGGCCCCCAAGAGACCCAGTACTTC. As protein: CASSFTSLRGPQETQYF.

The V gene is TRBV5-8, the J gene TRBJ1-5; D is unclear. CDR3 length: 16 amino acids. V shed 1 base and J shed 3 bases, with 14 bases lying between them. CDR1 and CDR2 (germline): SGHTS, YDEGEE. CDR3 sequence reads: CASSLYLLGTNQPQHF. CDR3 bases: TGTGCCAGCAGCTTGTATCTTTTGGGAACCAATCAGCCCCAGCATTTT.

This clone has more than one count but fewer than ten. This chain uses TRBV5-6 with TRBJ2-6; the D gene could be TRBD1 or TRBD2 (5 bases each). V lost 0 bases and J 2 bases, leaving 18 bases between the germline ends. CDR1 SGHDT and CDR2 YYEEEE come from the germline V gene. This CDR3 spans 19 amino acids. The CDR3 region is CASSLGSGSHYAGANVLTF. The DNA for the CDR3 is TGTGCCAGCAGCTTGGGTTCAGGGAGCCACTACGCTGGGGCCAACGTCCTGACTTTC.

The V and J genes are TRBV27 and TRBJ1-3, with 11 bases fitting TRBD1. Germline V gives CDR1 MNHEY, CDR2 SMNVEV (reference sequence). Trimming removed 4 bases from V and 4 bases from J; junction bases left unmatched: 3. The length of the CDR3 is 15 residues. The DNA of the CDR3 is TGTGCCAGCAGTTCGGACAGGGGGCTCGGAAACACCATATATTTT. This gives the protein CASSSDRGLGNTIYF.

CDR3 nucleotide sequence: TGTGCCAGCAGTGTGTTGGGGAGGACCGGGGAGCTGTTTTTT. Translating gives CASSVLGRTGELFF. The chain recombines TRBV25-1 with TRBJ2-2; D is possibly TRBD2 (6 bases). The V and J ends lost 4 bases and 5 bases respectively, with 11 bases between them. This CDR3 spans 14 amino acids. From germline, CDR1 is MGHDK and CDR2 SYGVNS. The full variable domain, completed using reference TRBV25-1 and TRBJ2-2, is EADIYQTPRYLVIGTGKKITLECSQTMGHDKMYWYQQDPGMELHLIHYSYGVNSTEKGDLSSESTVSRIRTEHFPLTLESARPSHTSQYLCASSVLGRTGELFFGEGSRLTVL.

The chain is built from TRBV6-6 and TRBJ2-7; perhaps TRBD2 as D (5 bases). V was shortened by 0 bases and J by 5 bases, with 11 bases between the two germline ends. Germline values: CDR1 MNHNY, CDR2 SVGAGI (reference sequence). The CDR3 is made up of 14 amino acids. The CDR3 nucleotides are TGTGCCAGCAGTTACTCGGTGGGGAGACACGAGCAGTACTTC. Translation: CASSYSVGRHEQYF.

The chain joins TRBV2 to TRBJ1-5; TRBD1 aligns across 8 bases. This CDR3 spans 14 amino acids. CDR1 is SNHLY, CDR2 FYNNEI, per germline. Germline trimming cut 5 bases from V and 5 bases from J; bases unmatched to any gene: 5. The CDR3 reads CASSLGQGYQPQHF. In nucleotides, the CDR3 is TGTGCCAGCAGTCTCGGACAGGGCTATCAGCCCCAGCATTTT.

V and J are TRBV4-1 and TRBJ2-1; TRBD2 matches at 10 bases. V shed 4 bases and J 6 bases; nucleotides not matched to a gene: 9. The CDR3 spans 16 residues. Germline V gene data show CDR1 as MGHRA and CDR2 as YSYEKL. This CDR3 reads CASSLVLAGVSNEQFF. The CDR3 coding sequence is TGCGCCAGCAGCCTTGTTCTAGCGGGAGTTTCCAATGAGCAGTTCTTC.

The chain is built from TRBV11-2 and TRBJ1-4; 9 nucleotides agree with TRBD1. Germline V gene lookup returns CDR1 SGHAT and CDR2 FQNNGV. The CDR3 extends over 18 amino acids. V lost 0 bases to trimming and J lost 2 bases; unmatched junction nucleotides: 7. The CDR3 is CASSLEGTGMWTNEKLFF. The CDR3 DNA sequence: TGTGCCAGCAGCTTAGAGGGGACAGGGATGTGGACTAATGAAAAACTGTTTTTT.

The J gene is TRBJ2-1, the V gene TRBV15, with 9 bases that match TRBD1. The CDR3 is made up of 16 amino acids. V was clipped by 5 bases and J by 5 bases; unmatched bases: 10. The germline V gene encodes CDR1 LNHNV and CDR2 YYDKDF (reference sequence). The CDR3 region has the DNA TGTGCCACCAGCGAGTCCGGGACAGGGAGCCACAATGAGCAGTTCTTC. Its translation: CATSESGTGSHNEQFF.

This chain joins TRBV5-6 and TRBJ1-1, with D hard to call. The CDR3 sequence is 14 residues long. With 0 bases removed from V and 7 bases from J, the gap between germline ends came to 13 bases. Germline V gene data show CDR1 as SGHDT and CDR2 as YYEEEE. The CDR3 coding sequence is TGTGCCAGCAGCTTGGACCTTCGGCAAGATGAAGCTTTCTTT. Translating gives CASSLDLRQDEAFF.

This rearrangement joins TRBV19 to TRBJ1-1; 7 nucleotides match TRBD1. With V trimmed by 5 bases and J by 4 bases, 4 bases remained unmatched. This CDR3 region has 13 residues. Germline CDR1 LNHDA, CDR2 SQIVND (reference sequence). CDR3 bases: TGTGCCAGTAGTGACAGGGACGTCACTGAAGCTTTCTTT. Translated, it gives CASSDRDVTEAFF.

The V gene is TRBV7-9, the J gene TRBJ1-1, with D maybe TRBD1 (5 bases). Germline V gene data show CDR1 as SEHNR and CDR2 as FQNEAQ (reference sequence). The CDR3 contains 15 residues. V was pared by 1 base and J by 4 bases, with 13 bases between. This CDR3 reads CASSLGEGSATEAFF. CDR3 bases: TGTGCCAGCAGCTTAGGGGAGGGGTCGGCCACTGAAGCTTTCTTT.

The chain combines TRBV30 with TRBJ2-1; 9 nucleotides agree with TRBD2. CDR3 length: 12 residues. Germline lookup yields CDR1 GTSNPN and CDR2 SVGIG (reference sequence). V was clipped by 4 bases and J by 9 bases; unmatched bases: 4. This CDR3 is CAWMRGGLEQFF. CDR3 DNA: TGTGCCTGGATGCGGGGGGGGCTTGAGCAGTTCTTC.

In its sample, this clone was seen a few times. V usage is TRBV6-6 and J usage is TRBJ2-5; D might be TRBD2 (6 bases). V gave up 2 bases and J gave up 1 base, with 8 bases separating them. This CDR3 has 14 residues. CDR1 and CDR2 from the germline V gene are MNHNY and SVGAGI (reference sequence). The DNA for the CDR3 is TGTGCCAGCAGTTACGGGGGGACCCAAGAGACCCAGTACTTC. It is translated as CASSYGGTQETQYF.

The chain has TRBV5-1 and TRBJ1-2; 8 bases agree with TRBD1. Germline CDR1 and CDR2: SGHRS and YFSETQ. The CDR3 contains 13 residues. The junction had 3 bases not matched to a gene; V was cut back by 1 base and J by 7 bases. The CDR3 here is CASSLQGAGGYTF. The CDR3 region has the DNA TGCGCCAGCAGCTTGCAGGGGGCAGGTGGCTACACCTTC.

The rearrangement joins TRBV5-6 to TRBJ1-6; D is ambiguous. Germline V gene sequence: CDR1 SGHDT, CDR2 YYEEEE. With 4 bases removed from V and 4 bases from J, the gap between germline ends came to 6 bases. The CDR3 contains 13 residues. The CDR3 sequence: CASSLRYNSPLHF. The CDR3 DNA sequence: TGTGCCAGCAGCCTTCGTTATAATTCACCCCTCCACTTT.

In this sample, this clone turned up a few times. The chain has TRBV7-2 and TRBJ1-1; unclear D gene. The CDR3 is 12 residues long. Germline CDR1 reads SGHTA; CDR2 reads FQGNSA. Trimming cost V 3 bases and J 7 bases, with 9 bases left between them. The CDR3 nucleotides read TGTGCCAGCAGCTTGTTCACCCTTGAAGCTTTCTTT. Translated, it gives CASSLFTLEAFF.

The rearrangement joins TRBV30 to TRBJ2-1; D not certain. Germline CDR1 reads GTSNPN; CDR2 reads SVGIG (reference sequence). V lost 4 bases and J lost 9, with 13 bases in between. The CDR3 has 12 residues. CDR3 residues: CAWTPLGGEQFF. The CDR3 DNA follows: TGTGCCTGGACTCCTTTGGGCGGTGAGCAGTTCTTC.

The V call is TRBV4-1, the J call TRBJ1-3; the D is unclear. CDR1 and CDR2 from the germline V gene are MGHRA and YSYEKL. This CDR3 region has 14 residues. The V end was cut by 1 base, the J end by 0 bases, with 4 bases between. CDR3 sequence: CASSQAISGNTIYF. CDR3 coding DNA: TGCGCCAGCAGCCAAGCGATCTCTGGAAACACCATATATTTT.

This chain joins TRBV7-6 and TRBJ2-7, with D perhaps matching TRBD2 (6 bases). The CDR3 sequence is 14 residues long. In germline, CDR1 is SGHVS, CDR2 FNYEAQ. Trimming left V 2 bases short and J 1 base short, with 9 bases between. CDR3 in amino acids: CASSLLEGSYEQYF. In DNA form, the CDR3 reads TGTGCCAGCAGCTTATTGGAGGGGTCCTACGAGCAGTACTTC. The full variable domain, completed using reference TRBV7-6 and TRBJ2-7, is GAGVSQSPRYKVTKRGQDVALRCDPISGHVSLYWYRQALGQGPEFLTYFNYEAQQDKSGLPNDRFSAERPEGSISTLTIQRTEQRDSAMYRCASSLLEGSYEQYFGPGTRLTVT.

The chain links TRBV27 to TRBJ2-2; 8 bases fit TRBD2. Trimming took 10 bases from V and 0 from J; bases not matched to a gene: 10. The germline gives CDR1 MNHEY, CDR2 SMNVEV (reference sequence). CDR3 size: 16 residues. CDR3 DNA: TGTGCCACCCGGGAGGGGGAAAATACGAACACCGGGGAGCTGTTTTTT. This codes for CATREGENTNTGELFF.

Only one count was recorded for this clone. DNA for the CDR3: TGCGCCAGCAGCTTGGAGGGAGAGCGGGAGTTCAACGATGAGCAGTTCTTC. Translation: CASSLEGEREFNDEQFF. The chain links TRBV5-1 to TRBJ2-1; 8 positions agree with TRBD2. With V trimmed by 0 bases and J by 8 bases, 13 bases remained unmatched. Germline V lookup: CDR1 SGHRS, CDR2 YFSETQ. The CDR3 is made up of 17 amino acids.